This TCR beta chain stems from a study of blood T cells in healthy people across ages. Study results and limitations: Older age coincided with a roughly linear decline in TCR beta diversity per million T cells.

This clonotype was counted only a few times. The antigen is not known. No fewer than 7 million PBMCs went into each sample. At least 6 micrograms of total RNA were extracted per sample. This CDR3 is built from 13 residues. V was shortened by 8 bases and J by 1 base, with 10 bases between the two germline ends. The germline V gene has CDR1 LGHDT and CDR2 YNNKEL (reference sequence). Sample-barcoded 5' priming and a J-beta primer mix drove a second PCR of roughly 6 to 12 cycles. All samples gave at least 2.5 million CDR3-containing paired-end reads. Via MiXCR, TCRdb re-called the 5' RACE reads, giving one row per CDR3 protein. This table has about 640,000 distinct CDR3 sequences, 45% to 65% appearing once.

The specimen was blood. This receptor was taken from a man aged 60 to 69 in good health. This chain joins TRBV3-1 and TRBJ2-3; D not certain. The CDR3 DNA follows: TGTGCCAGCGCCTCCCCCGGCACAGATACGCAGTATTTT. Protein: CASASPGTDTQYF.